The 3 T cell receptor beta chains below were found in one sample sequenced in a study of blood T cells in healthy people across ages. With a J-beta primer mix and a sample-barcoded 5' primer, a second PCR ran roughly 6 to 11 cycles. In TCRdb, the 5' RACE reads were re-called with MiXCR into one record per CDR3 protein. This table holds about 1,500,000 distinct CDR3 sequences, approximately 28% found once. The sequencing sample was made of blood. These receptors were collected from a woman aged 25-40 years in good health.

In this sample, this clonotype turned up many times. The rearrangement joins TRBV20-1 to TRBJ2-4; D gene uncertain. The CDR3 sequence is 12 residues long. The V end lost 6 bases, the J end lost 11 bases, and 17 bases lay between the germline ends. Germline V gene data show CDR1 as DFQATT and CDR2 as SNEGSKA (reference sequence). Written as DNA, the CDR3 is TGCAGTGCAACCCCGGGCTCCCACCTTCAGTACTTC. Translating gives CSATPGSHLQYF.

This clonotype has just a few counts. The rearrangement links TRBV11-2 to TRBJ2-1; tentatively, D is TRBD2 (6 bases). Trimming pared 0 bases from V and 8 bases from J, leaving 14 bases between. CDR1 and CDR2 from the germline V gene are SGHAT and FQNNGV. The CDR3 spans 15 residues. As DNA, the CDR3 is TGTGCCAGCAGCTTAGATCGGGAGACAAGACATGAGCAGTTCTTC. Protein product: CASSLDRETRHEQFF.

This clonotype was recorded many times. The rearrangement joins TRBV7-2 to TRBJ2-5; D might be TRBD1 (6 bases). CDR3 length: 14 residues. From germline, CDR1 is SGHTA and CDR2 FQGNSA. V was shortened by 4 bases and J by 5 bases, with 14 bases between the two germline ends. For the CDR3, the DNA is TGTGCCAGCAGCTCACACGCGCAGGGGGAGACCCAGTACTTC. It specifies CASSSHAQGETQYF.